This passage covers 27 T cell receptor beta chains from one sample sequenced in a study of cytomegalovirus exposure and HLA in healthy donors. With 60 Vbeta and 13 Jbeta primers, the PCR was carried out. Sequencing used immunoSEQ multiplex PCR; TCRdb keeps in-frame clones, though not all of them. The sample gives 150,000 to 200,000 clones, roughly four fifths of which show up once; approximately 4.4% is in the top ten. The sequenced material came from PBMCs. These receptors all stem from a woman between 18 and 29 years old in good health and CMV-seropositive.

There are a few counts of this clone. The chain combines TRBV28 with TRBJ2-3; D is possibly TRBD1 (6 bases). Germline V gene lookup returns CDR1 MDHEN and CDR2 SYDVKM. The CDR3 is 14 residues long. V was trimmed by 5 bases and J by 4 bases, leaving 13 bases between them. The CDR3 region is CASSGTFPADTQYF. For the CDR3, the DNA is TGTGCCAGCAGTGGGACATTCCCCGCAGATACGCAGTATTTT. Filled out from reference TRBV28 and TRBJ2-3, the complete variable domain reads DVKVTQSSRYLVKRTGEKVFLECVQDMDHENMFWYRQDPGLGLRLIYFSYDVKMKEKGDIPEGYSVSREKKERFSLILESASTNQTSMYLCASSGTFPADTQYFGPGTRLTVL.

This clone was found once. The V gene is TRBV5-4, the J gene TRBJ1-2, with TRBD1 as a possible D gene (6 bases). Germline-derived CDR1 and CDR2 are SGHNT and YYREEE (reference sequence). V shed 1 base and J shed 3 bases, with 10 bases lying between them. CDR3 length: 14 residues. CDR3 sequence reads: CASSLTGWDYGYTF. The CDR3 nucleotides are TGTGCCAGCAGCTTGACAGGGTGGGACTATGGCTACACCTTC.

This chain joins TRBV2 and TRBJ2-3; D is unclear. V lost 0 bases to trimming and J lost 0 bases, with 4 bases between them. This CDR3 has 14 residues. Germline V gene sequence: CDR1 SNHLY, CDR2 FYNNEI. In DNA form, the CDR3 reads TGTGCCAGCAGTGAAGCGGCTAGCACAGATACGCAGTATTTT. Amino acid sequence: CASSEAASTDTQYF.

This clone was seen a few times. V and J are TRBV2 and TRBJ1-6; D unclear. Trimming pared 2 bases from V and 8 bases from J, leaving 13 bases between. The CDR3 loop spans 15 amino acids. CDR1 is SNHLY, CDR2 FYNNEI, per germline. CDR3 region: CASSEPGALDSPLHF. CDR3 coding DNA: TGTGCCAGCAGTGAACCGGGTGCGTTGGATTCACCCCTCCACTTT.

The chain uses TRBV6-5 and TRBJ2-7; D call uncertain. Germline V gives CDR1 MNHEY, CDR2 SVGAGI. The germline V and J ends were trimmed by 6 bases and 0 bases, with 9 bases remaining between them. The length of the CDR3 is 13 residues. The CDR3 reads CASRTITSYEQYF. The CDR3 DNA reads TGTGCCAGCAGGACAATCACCTCCTACGAGCAGTACTTC.

The chain employs TRBV9 and TRBJ1-5; 7 nucleotides align to TRBD1. The CDR3 length is 13 residues. Germline assignment: CDR1 SGDLS and CDR2 YYNGEE. V shed 4 bases, J shed 6 bases, and the junction held 4 bases outside the gene matches. CDR3 in DNA: TGTGCCAGCAGCCTAACAGGGGTTCAGCCCCAGCATTTT. Translating it yields CASSLTGVQPQHF. The full variable domain, with the rest looked up from reference TRBV9 and TRBJ1-5, is DSGVTQTPKHLITATGQRVTLRCSPRSGDLSVYWYQQSLDQGLQFLIQYYNGEERAKGNILERFSAQQFPDLHSELNLSSLELGDSALYFCASSLTGVQPQHFGDGTRLSIL.

J is TRBJ2-7 and V is TRBV5-1; D remains ambiguous. The germline V gene has CDR1 SGHRS and CDR2 YFSETQ. CDR3 length equals 13 residues. Trimming removed 3 bases at V and 8 bases at J, with 15 bases between. This chain's CDR3 is CASSSTGPPQQYF. CDR3 bases: TGCGCCAGCAGCTCTACTGGTCCTCCTCAGCAGTACTTC. The full variable domain, rest sourced from reference TRBV5-1 and TRBJ2-7, is KAGVTQTPRYLIKTRGQQVTLSCSPISGHRSVSWYQQTPGQGLQFLFEYFSETQRNKGNFPGRFSGRQFSNSRSEMNVSTLELGDSALYLCASSSTGPPQQYFGPGTRLTVT.

V is TRBV6-5 and J is TRBJ2-7; 9 nucleotides line up with TRBD1. The length of the CDR3 is 16 residues. Germline V gene data show CDR1 as MNHEY and CDR2 as SVGAGI. V trimming: 2 bases; J trimming: 2 bases; junction bases outside the gene matches: 7. The DNA for the CDR3 is TGTGCCAGCAGTTACCAGACAGGGGGGTCCGCCTACGAGCAGTACTTC. Amino acids: CASSYQTGGSAYEQYF.

This sequence joins TRBV19 and TRBJ1-1; no definite D call. Germline CDR1 LNHDA, CDR2 SQIVND (reference sequence). The CDR3 covers 11 residues. The V gene lost 8 bases and the J gene lost 4 bases, with 8 bases spanning the gap. CDR3 nucleotides: TGTGCCAGTTTCGGGTTCACTGAAGCTTTCTTT. Translating it yields CASFGFTEAFF.

The J gene is TRBJ2-1, the V gene TRBV7-3; 12 positions agree with TRBD1. In germline, CDR1 is SGHTA, CDR2 FQGTGA. Trimming at V came to 2 bases and at J to 4 bases, leaving 3 bases not matched to a gene. CDR3 size: 16 residues. CDR3 in amino acids: CASSLGTGGAYNEQFF. The CDR3 DNA reads as TGTGCCAGCAGCTTAGGGACAGGGGGCGCGTACAATGAGCAGTTCTTC.

The chain uses TRBV2 and TRBJ1-1, with 7 nucleotides matching TRBD1. The CDR3 loop spans 14 amino acids. Germline V gene sequence: CDR1 SNHLY, CDR2 FYNNEI. V shed 6 bases, J shed 10 bases, and the junction held 14 bases outside the gene matches. The CDR3 region is CASRNDRAGGGAFF. DNA for the CDR3: TGTGCCAGCAGAAATGACAGGGCCGGTGGGGGAGCTTTCTTT. Variable domain in full (rest from reference TRBV2 and TRBJ1-1): EPEVTQTPSHQVTQMGQEVILRCVPISNHLYFYWYRQILGQKVEFLVSFYNNEISEKSEIFDDQFSVERPDGSNFTLKIRSTKLEDSAMYFCASRNDRAGGGAFFGQGTRLTVV.

This chain connects TRBV7-2 to TRBJ2-7, with 10 bases that match TRBD1. Looked up from germline, CDR1 is SGHTA and CDR2 is FQGNSA. The CDR3 sequence is 14 residues long. The ends lost 4 bases at V and 2 bases at J; junction bases unmatched: 2. DNA for the CDR3: TGTGCCAGCAGCTCGACAGGGGGCGCCTACGAGCAGTACTTC. Its protein product is CASSSTGGAYEQYF.

The chain employs TRBV5-1 and TRBJ2-7; TRBD2 agrees at 8 bases. With V trimmed by 4 bases and J by 4 bases, 7 bases remained unmatched. Germline loops: CDR1 SGHRS, CDR2 YFSETQ. The CDR3 sequence is 14 residues long. The CDR3: CASSRTGLDYEQYF. The CDR3 region has the DNA TGCGCCAGCAGCAGGACGGGACTAGATTACGAGCAGTACTTC.

The V and J genes are TRBV7-3 and TRBJ1-1; possibly TRBD1 for D (6 bases). The V gene lost 5 bases and the J gene lost 1 base, with 11 bases spanning the gap. This CDR3 is 14 amino acids long. The germline CDR1 and CDR2 sequences are SGHTA and FQGTGA. The CDR3 spells CASSGGGGNTEAFF. DNA of the CDR3: TGTGCCAGCAGCGGAGGGGGGGGGAACACTGAAGCTTTCTTT.

This clone was seen just once. The chain links TRBV4-2 to TRBJ2-3; TRBD2 agrees at 8 bases. Germline V gene lookup returns CDR1 LGHNA and CDR2 YNFKEQ. V lost 0 bases to trimming and J lost 5 bases; unmatched junction nucleotides: 22. This CDR3 comprises 21 residues. In DNA form, the CDR3 reads TGTGCCAGCAGCCAAGACTCGTTTCGGTCGGTAGCGGGGCCTTCGGAAGATACGCAGTATTTT. Encoded protein: CASSQDSFRSVAGPSEDTQYF.

This sequence joins TRBV27 and TRBJ2-5; 7 positions agree with TRBD1. The CDR3 totals 15 residues. The J segment lost 1 base and the V segment lost 2 bases, leaving 4 bases of the junction unmatched. Per the germline V gene, CDR1 is MNHEY and CDR2 is SMNVEV (reference sequence). The CDR3 DNA reads as TGTGCCAGCAGTTTAGTTTGGACAGGCCAAGAGACCCAGTACTTC. Translated, it gives CASSLVWTGQETQYF.

The sample holds a few counts of this clone. The CDR3 spells CASSQMGLKETQYF. CDR3 DNA sequence: TGCGCCAGCAGTCAAATGGGACTAAAAGAGACCCAGTACTTC. The chain recombines TRBV23-1 with TRBJ2-5, with TRBD2 identical over 7 bases. TRBV23-1 is an ORF, with its function uncertain. V was clipped by 2 bases and J by 3 bases; unmatched bases: 3. The CDR3 has 14 amino acids.

This chain links TRBV11-2 with TRBJ2-5; a possible D gene is TRBD2 (5 bases). The CDR3 sequence is 14 residues long. Germline V gene data show CDR1 as SGHAT and CDR2 as FQNNGV. V was pared by 1 base and J by 7 bases, with 13 bases between. CDR3 in DNA: TGTGCCAGCAGCTTAGGCTTAAAAGGGAGGACCCAGTACTTC. Protein product: CASSLGLKGRTQYF.

The chain joins TRBV6-4 to TRBJ1-6; TRBD1 is a possible D gene (6 bases). Germline CDR1 is MRHNA and CDR2 is SNTAGT. The length of the CDR3 is 15 residues. V lost 2 bases to trimming and J lost 5 bases, with 10 bases between them. The CDR3 bases are TGTGCCAGCAGTGACGGGGCAGGGGATAATTCACCCCTCCACTTT. Protein sequence: CASSDGAGDNSPLHF.

This chain joins TRBV6-1 and TRBJ1-6; D might be TRBD1 (6 bases). The germline CDR1 and CDR2 sequences are MNHNS and SASEGT. V was clipped by 6 bases and J by 4 bases, with 10 bases between them. The CDR3 totals 14 residues. The CDR3 reads CASRWTAYNSPLHF. In DNA, the CDR3 is TGTGCCAGCAGATGGACAGCTTATAATTCACCCCTCCACTTT.

V usage is TRBV9 and J usage is TRBJ2-6, with D maybe TRBD2 (5 bases). From germline, CDR1 is SGDLS and CDR2 YYNGEE. This CDR3 comprises 15 residues. Deletions cut 2 bases from V and 2 bases from J, with 8 bases between. The CDR3 loop is CASSVVEAGANVLTF. The CDR3 DNA follows: TGTGCCAGCAGCGTCGTGGAGGCTGGGGCCAACGTCCTGACTTTC.

CDR3 protein: CASSSRTGGWKTQYF. The CDR3 coding sequence is TGTGCCAGCAGTTCCCGGACAGGGGGCTGGAAGACCCAGTACTTC. This chain uses TRBV6-5 with TRBJ2-5, with 11 nucleotides matching TRBD1. Germline V gives CDR1 MNHEY, CDR2 SVGAGI. The length of the CDR3 is 15 residues. After removal of 4 bases from V and 6 bases from J, the junction contained 7 bases not matched to a gene.

A word on this clone: The identical CDR3 is also encoded by other nucleotide sequences in the sample. The chain has TRBV2 and TRBJ1-2; 7 nucleotides line up with TRBD1. V gave up 2 bases and J gave up 7 bases; unmatched junction bases: 4. CDR1 SNHLY and CDR2 FYNNEI come from the germline V gene. The CDR3 totals 13 residues. The CDR3 region is CASSETRTGGYTF. The CDR3 DNA sequence: TGTGCCAGCAGTGAAACAAGGACAGGTGGCTACACCTTC.

The rearrangement uses TRBV6-5 and TRBJ1-5, with D hard to call. Trimming shortened V by 0 bases and J by 2 bases, and 8 bases separated the two germline ends. Germline V gives CDR1 MNHEY, CDR2 SVGAGI. The CDR3 consists of 15 residues. Written as DNA, the CDR3 is TGTGCCAGCAGTTACTCGTATACGGGCAATCAGCCCCAGCATTTT. Translating it yields CASSYSYTGNQPQHF.

V is TRBV5-1 and J is TRBJ2-5; no reliable D call. Per germline, CDR1 SGHRS and CDR2 YFSETQ. The CDR3 loop spans 13 amino acids. With 1 base removed from V and 5 bases from J, the gap between germline ends came to 9 bases. CDR3 bases: TGCGCCAGCAGCTTGTCCCTCTTGGAGACCCAGTACTTC. Translated, it gives CASSLSLLETQYF.

In this sample, this clone turned up a few times. V is TRBV7-2 and J is TRBJ2-1, with 8 bases lining up with TRBD2. The ends lost 1 base at V and 8 bases at J; junction bases unmatched: 4. CDR1 SGHTA and CDR2 FQGNSA come from the germline V gene. The length of the CDR3 is 14 residues. The CDR3: CASSLVGLGHEQFF. CDR3 sequence (DNA): TGTGCCAGCAGCTTAGTGGGACTAGGCCATGAGCAGTTCTTC.

The chain has TRBV11-2 and TRBJ1-3; D not resolved. Germline CDR1 and CDR2: SGHAT and FQNNGV. The CDR3 sequence is 15 residues long. Between the trimmed V and J ends, which lost 5 bases and 0 bases, there was a span of 11 bases. The CDR3 protein is CASSARPTSGNTIYF. Written as DNA, the CDR3 is TGTGCCAGCAGCGCCAGGCCGACCTCTGGAAACACCATATATTTT.